The 12 T cell receptor beta chains below all came from one sample that was sequenced in a study of blood T cell repertoires in COVID-19. Only in-frame clones appear in the TCRdb table, and some are missing; sequencing was by immunoSEQ multiplex PCR. This table has under 400,000 clones, around 87% appearing once. The sample taken for sequencing was peripheral blood. The receptors shown here come from a woman in her twenties or thirties with COVID-19, enrolled during active disease.

In this sample, this clone turned up many times. The chain recombines TRBV24-1 with TRBJ2-1, with 11 bases aligning to TRBD2. CDR1 is KGHDR and CDR2 is SFDVKD in the germline V gene. The V segment lost 3 bases and the J segment 6 bases; nucleotides outside the gene matches: 3. The CDR3 is made up of 15 amino acids. The CDR3 reads CATSDLLAGVNEQFF. The CDR3 DNA sequence: TGTGCCACCAGTGATCTACTAGCGGGAGTCAATGAGCAGTTCTTC.

This chain links TRBV19 with TRBJ2-5, with 11 bases fitting TRBD1. Germline CDR1 LNHDA, CDR2 SQIVND (reference sequence). The CDR3 runs to 15 residues. V lost 4 bases and J lost 5; bases outside the gene matches: 6. The DNA of the CDR3 is TGTGCCAGTAGTAACCCCGGGACAGGGGGGGAGACCCAGTACTTC. It translates to CASSNPGTGGETQYF.

The CDR3 spells CASSLQGSRTEAFF. The CDR3 DNA follows: TGTGCCAGCAGCTTACAGGGGTCGCGGACTGAAGCTTTCTTT. The rearrangement links TRBV11-2 to TRBJ1-1, with D tentatively TRBD1 (6 bases). In germline, CDR1 is SGHAT, CDR2 FQNNGV. The CDR3 contains 14 residues. The V end was cut by 2 bases, the J end by 5 bases, with 12 bases between.

The chain couples TRBV7-2 to TRBJ1-1; D gene uncertain. There are 14 residues in the CDR3. V shed 0 bases and J shed 2 bases, with 7 bases lying between them. CDR1 and CDR2 from the germline V gene are SGHTA and FQGNSA. The chain's CDR3 is CASSLATGNTEAFF. The CDR3 DNA follows: TGTGCCAGCAGCTTAGCGACTGGTAACACTGAAGCTTTCTTT.

This chain uses TRBV7-8 with TRBJ2-3; 12 positions match TRBD2. The germline V gene has CDR1 SGHVS and CDR2 FQNEAQ. Trimming cost V 4 bases and J 0 bases; bases outside gene matches: 8. The CDR3 has 18 residues. CDR3 sequence (DNA): TGTGCCAGCAGCTCCCACCCCGGGACTAGCGGGAGCACAGATACGCAGTATTTT. It translates to CASSSHPGTSGSTDTQYF.

The chain uses TRBV5-1 and TRBJ2-3; D is perhaps TRBD2 (6 bases). V lost 4 bases and J lost 1, with 16 bases in between. This CDR3 has 16 amino acids. Germline CDR1 SGHRS, CDR2 YFSETQ. CDR3 DNA: TGCGCCAGCAGCGCGGAGGGAACCGGGGGCACAGATACGCAGTATTTT. Protein product: CASSAEGTGGTDTQYF.

This clone was seen more than once but under ten times. The chain couples TRBV7-8 to TRBJ2-3; 7 positions agree with TRBD2. Germline trimming cut 5 bases from V and 3 bases from J; bases unmatched to any gene: 8. This CDR3 spans 15 amino acids. Germline CDR1 SGHVS, CDR2 FQNEAQ. This chain's CDR3 is CASSPGGVRTDTQYF. As DNA, the CDR3 is TGTGCCAGCAGCCCTGGGGGGGTTAGAACAGATACGCAGTATTTT.

This clone was seen just once. This chain links TRBV5-4 with TRBJ1-1; D is unclear. CDR3 length: 15 amino acids. V was clipped by 4 bases and J by 0 bases, with 13 bases between them. The germline gives CDR1 SGHNT, CDR2 YYREEE (reference sequence). The CDR3 protein is CASSAGGNVNTEAFF. CDR3 nucleotide sequence: TGTGCCAGCAGCGCGGGCGGGAATGTGAACACTGAAGCTTTCTTT.

This sequence joins TRBV28 and TRBJ2-7, with D maybe TRBD1 (6 bases). CDR1 is MDHEN and CDR2 is SYDVKM in the germline V gene. Deletions cut 8 bases from V and 1 base from J, with 15 bases between. CDR3 size: 14 residues. The CDR3 DNA follows: TGTGCCAGCGGTATTACAGGGATTTCCTACGAGCAGTACTTC. This encodes CASGITGISYEQYF.

The V call is TRBV7-3, the J call TRBJ2-3, with 10 bases that match TRBD2. Germline loops: CDR1 SGHTA, CDR2 FQGTGA. The CDR3 is 15 residues long. The ends lost 5 bases at V and 4 bases at J; junction bases unmatched: 6. The CDR3 is CASSPRLAGSDTQYF. The CDR3 nucleotides read TGTGCCAGCAGCCCACGACTAGCGGGCTCAGATACGCAGTATTTT.

This clone appeared a single time. J is TRBJ2-2 and V is TRBV10-2; D is undetermined. V was shortened by 0 bases and J by 4 bases, with 9 bases between the two germline ends. Germline V gene data show CDR1 as WSHSY and CDR2 as SAAADI. This CDR3 has 15 amino acids. The CDR3 bases are TGCGCCAGCAGTGAGTCGGGCCCTACCACCGGGGAGCTGTTTTTT. Its translation is CASSESGPTTGELFF.

The genes are TRBV28 and TRBJ1-5; TRBD1 matches at 7 bases. The CDR3 contains 16 residues. CDR1 is MDHEN and CDR2 is SYDVKM in the germline V gene. J was trimmed by 2 bases and V by 6 bases; bases with no gene match: 10. The chain's CDR3 is CASSPNRGSGNQPQHF. In DNA, the CDR3 is TGTGCCAGCAGCCCGAACAGGGGCTCCGGCAATCAGCCCCAGCATTTT.